The text below deals with one T cell receptor beta chain. This sample stems from a study of OX40 agonist ivuxolimab in advanced cancers. Study as a whole: Of the patients, three showed partial responses, one with hepatocellular carcinoma and two with cutaneous melanoma.

Excluded were patients having autoimmune disease history or systemic immunosuppression. At cycle 4 day 1, cycle 7 day 1, and baseline, blood was sampled. Data came from immunoSEQ multiplex PCR; TCRdb stores just in-frame clones and leaves some out. The sample lists 75,000 to 80,000 clones; about nine tenths were seen once. CDR1 is SGHDT and CDR2 is YYEEEE in the germline V gene. V gave up 0 bases and J gave up 1 base, with 10 bases separating them. CDR3 length: 15 residues. The sequences come from CD4+ or CD8+ T cells sorted from blood, collected in a trial of the OX40 agonist ivuxolimab. The sequence was collected from an adult with an advanced solid tumor such as melanoma, head and neck, liver or kidney cancer. The chain has TRBV5-6 and TRBJ2-5; a weak D match, TRBD2 (5 bases). The DNA of the CDR3 is TGTGCCAGCAGCTTGGTAGGGCGGGCCCAAGAGACCCAGTACTTC. This gives the protein CASSLVGRAQETQYF.